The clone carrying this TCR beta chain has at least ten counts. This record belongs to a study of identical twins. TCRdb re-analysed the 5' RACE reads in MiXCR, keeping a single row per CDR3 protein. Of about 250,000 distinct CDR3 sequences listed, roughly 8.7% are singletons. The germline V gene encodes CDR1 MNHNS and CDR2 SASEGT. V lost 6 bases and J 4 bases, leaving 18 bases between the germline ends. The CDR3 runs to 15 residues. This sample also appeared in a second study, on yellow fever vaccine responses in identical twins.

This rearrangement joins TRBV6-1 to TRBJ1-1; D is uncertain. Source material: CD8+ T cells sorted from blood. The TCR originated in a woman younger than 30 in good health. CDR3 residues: CASRRIEELFTEAFF. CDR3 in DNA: TGTGCCAGCAGGCGGATTGAGGAGCTGTTCACTGAAGCTTTCTTT.